This record concerns one TCR beta chain sequence. Its antigen remains undetermined. In total, approximately 610 healthy bone marrow donors made up the cohort. At the time of sampling, all cohort members were nominally healthy, though unrecorded immune exposures were likely present. The donor tested CMV seronegative and was one of the 352 seronegative cohort members. Every donor gave a peripheral blood sample, and the peripheral blood mononuclear cells from that sample were used for TCR beta sequencing. Genomic DNA was extracted from the blood cell samples with the Qiagen DNeasy Blood Extraction Kit. These data are taken from a study of cytomegalovirus exposure and HLA in healthy donors (dated 2017 in TCRdb). In the study overall: According to an earlier analysis of around 600 of the donors, about 179 million T cells yielded 100 million or so unique TCR beta sequences and about 280 Gb of sequence data. An early release covering around 630 HLA-typed donors comprised about 300 gigabases of sequencing data and roughly 85 million unique TCR sequences. Of the 398 genotyped donors, approximately 80% were placed in the genetic ancestry cluster associated with self-reported Caucasian donors. The study aimed to test whether signatures of past pathogen exposure could be identified by cataloging public T cell receptors. The study used immunosequencing to profile the T cell repertoires of approximately 640 subjects and linked those repertoires to cytomegalovirus serostatus. In addition to the first cohort of 666 subjects, a separate validation cohort of 120 different subjects was used. To predict cytomegalovirus infection status, the study combined high-throughput TCR immunosequencing, statistical association of individual TCRs with disease status, and machine learning. In a later analysis, previously published TCR beta repertoires from several hundred donors were re-analyzed and high-resolution HLA genotyping was added so that TCR occurrence patterns could be studied. In the later analysis, no new phenotypic data were used to find candidate immune exposures; instead, reliance was placed on TCR beta sequences and their occurrence across donors. To decide whether each TCR beta V gene segment behaved as functional or pseudogenic, an earlier analysis of approximately 600 of the donors relied on high-throughput TCR beta sequencing. Donor age, sex, ethnicity and CMV serostatus were collected together with the repertoire data. A later genetic analysis took genome-wide SNP genotypes for about three fifths of the 666 donors and used that subset as a discovery cohort. Every repertoire in the discovery cohort had been generated on one and the same sequencing platform. Class I and class II HLA loci were covered by the typing at four-digit resolution. The number of donors typed differed by locus, with 629-630 for A, B, C, DRB1 and DQB1, roughly 520 for DQA1, about 610 for DPA1, and under 490 for DPB1. Because of strong linkage in the cohort, roughly five DR-DQ haplotypes were treated as single units for association and clustering. Among a few hundred genotyped donors of the cohort, an average of approximately 250,000 unique TCR beta nucleotide sequences were sequenced per donor, approximately 20% of them non-productive.

The library was obtained by the immunoSEQ multiplex PCR assay. For the multiplex PCR, a mixture combining 60 forward primers for TCR Vbeta segments and 13 reverse primers for TCR Jbeta segments was used. Amplification of the CDR3 region of rearranged TCR beta genes was performed with a multiplex PCR assay on genomic DNA. On the Illumina HiSeq System, the amplified TCR beta libraries were sequenced as 87-base-pair reads. Turning to the authors' computational methods: A later analysis counted about 80 million unique TCR beta chains across the 666 repertoires, and around 9.9 million of these chains were shared by at least two donors. To remove PCR and sequencing errors, raw reads were error-corrected and collapsed into unique sequences using a nearest-neighbor algorithm that merged closely related sequences. To assign V, D and J gene segments, CDR3 sequences were aligned to IMGT reference sequences. For a sequence to be retained, at least a six-nucleotide match to both a V gene segment and a J gene segment was required. Rearrangements were classified as productive when the CDR3 lacked stop codons and remained in frame with V and J, and all other rearrangements were classified as non-productive. CDR3 was defined by IMGT convention, running from the second conserved V-encoded cysteine to the conserved J-encoded phenylalanine. Sequences without an unambiguous match to a single V gene segment were excluded from the earlier analysis of over 500 of the donors. An earlier analysis of fewer than 750 of the donors classified V segments as functional when productive rearrangements were above 56.7% and as segregating when the standard deviation between donors was above 5%. A statistical classification framework was built to diagnose cytomegalovirus status from the catalog of TCR beta chain sequences. V and J gene assignment, in a later analysis, came from comparing TCR nucleotide sequences with IMGT/GENE-DB human TR gene sequences. The TCRdist pipeline was used in a later analysis to assign CDR3 sequences and most-parsimonious VDJ recombination scenarios. A later analysis defined each TCR beta chain by its CDR3 amino acid sequence plus V-gene family, and excluded reads lacking a unique V-gene family. A later analysis removed several hundred highly shared, low-generation-probability nucleotide sequences to deal with suspected cross-contamination and a sequencing artifact. In a later analysis, a clonal expansion index was calculated for each public chain from normalized within-repertoire ranks of inferred template counts. A later analysis computed generation probabilities with a VDJ recombination model fitted to out-of-frame rearrangements, and checked the results against IGoR. In a later analysis, TCR-TCR, TCR-HLA and TCR-CMV co-occurrence was scored with hypergeometric tests, and a repertoire-size bias correction was applied to TCR pairs. A later analysis estimated false discovery rates by permuting HLA or CMV assignments 20 times. A later analysis grouped co-occurring TCRs with DBSCAN, adding TCRdist sequence similarity when clustering within HLA-allele-positive subsets. Co-occurrence clustering excluded repertoires with fewer than 30,000 or more than 120,000 public chains, plus five with anomalous nucleotide sharing. As stored in TCRdb, this immuneACCESS dataset retains in-frame rearrangements with V and J assigned. A fraction of the clones does not appear; measured against another copy, unresolved V genes explain less than half of the discrepancy, and the remainder lacks a known reason. The V and J calls and clone size were taken over from that table, and D and trimming were inferred from the DNA. This sample's table has entries for about 130,000 clones. The biggest ten clones account for around 1.6% of the sample.

What the research found in general, with its limitations: In the study, 150 to 200 TCR beta chains were listed as associated with cytomegalovirus. According to a later analysis, most CMV-associated TCR beta chains appeared to be HLA-restricted, and the HLA associations seemed to be driven largely by CMV exposure. Because some donors lacked HLA typing at each locus, the association tests relied only on the typed subset. Compared with equally common non-associated chains, HLA-associated TCR beta chains in a later analysis were more clonally expanded and had lower generation probabilities. While some public TCRs were present in many individuals, most TCR sequences turned up only very rarely across donors. Compared with the roughly 710-donor mean, donors in an Asian-associated ancestry cluster had fewer N-insertions in productive TCRs, according to a later genetic analysis. The classifier was reported to diagnose cytomegalovirus status with high specificity and sensitivity in both the original and validation cohorts. In a later genetic analysis, a missense DCLRE1C variant was associated with V-gene and J-gene trimming of TCR beta chains, and the association was replicated in an independent cohort. Because counts were too low, under 20 rarely observed V segments, including chromosome 9 orphons, were left out of the earlier analysis of several hundred of the donors. In vitro tests confirmed that a few of the cytomegalovirus-associated TCR beta chains recognize cytomegalovirus antigens. Correlated functional status among segregating V segments might be attributable to linkage disequilibrium, but an unknown experimental factor could not be ruled out. It was suggested by the authors that the approach could potentially be generalized to other disease states and immunological phenotypes. Some IMGT-functional V segments, including TRBV6-2 and TRBV6-3, could not be told apart with the 87-base-pair reads, so those segments were excluded. The only immune exposure information available for the cohort was CMV serostatus. According to a later analysis, parvovirus B19, influenza, CMV and Epstein-Barr virus appeared linked to several top co-occurrence clusters. Sequencing depth was assumed to be roughly uniform across donors in the presence/absence analyses, though that assumption may not hold. A cluster of highly shared sequence variants was judged likely to be a technical artifact of the sequencing pipeline. In an earlier analysis of 587 of the donors, most TCR beta V segments appeared in productive rearrangements about 87% or about 30% of the time, broadly matching IMGT annotations. A further reported finding was that TCR beta sequences accurately predicted the HLA-A and HLA-B alleles for most subjects in the first cohort. The cohort was sequenced for TCR beta chains only, and without alpha or paired-chain data the features that could be detected were limited. When HLA alleles, especially DR and DQ, strongly co-occurred, TCR associations were difficult to assign to individual alleles. In a later analysis, TCR association rates were found to vary across HLA loci, with the most associated TCRs seen for DRB1 alleles and the fewest for HLA-C alleles. A later analysis associated roughly 17,000 TCR beta sequences with specific HLA alleles at a false discovery rate of 0.05.

The CDR3 runs 13 amino acids, cysteine and phenylalanine included. Just CDR3 DNA is preserved here, 39 bases in frame from base 1. CDR1 and CDR2 (SQVTM, ANQGSEA) derive from the germline V gene. Trimming takes 2 bases from V and 6 bases from J, and the germline ends sit 11 bases apart. The sequence is built from TRBV29-1 and TRBJ2-1; TRBD2 is possibly the D segment (6 matching bases). The sequencing input was PBMCs. This sequence originates from a man between 18 and 35 years old in good health and CMV-seronegative. CDR3 protein: CSVEREAGNEQFF. The nucleotide sequence reads as follows: TGCAGCGTTGAAAGGGAGGCTGGCAATGAGCAGTTCTTC.